This T cell receptor beta chain was retrieved from a study of blood T cell repertoires in COVID-19. In the study overall: Italy, Spain and the United States were the sources of the convalescent and acute COVID-19 samples.

Clones were sequenced by immunoSEQ multiplex PCR, and TCRdb holds only the in-frame ones, with some missing. The table has hundreds of thousands of clones, roughly 87% seen once; the top ten hold about 2%. The CDR3 contains 11 residues. V lost 6 bases, J lost 5 bases, and 7 bases lay in between. This receptor was identified in a man aged 18 to 29 with active or convalescent COVID-19. The chain is built from TRBV12-3 or TRBV12-4 and TRBJ1-1; D is undetermined. The sample consisted of peripheral blood. Here the CDR3 DNA reads TGTGCCAGCAGCCCCGGTACTGAAGCTTTCTTT. It specifies CASSPGTEAFF.